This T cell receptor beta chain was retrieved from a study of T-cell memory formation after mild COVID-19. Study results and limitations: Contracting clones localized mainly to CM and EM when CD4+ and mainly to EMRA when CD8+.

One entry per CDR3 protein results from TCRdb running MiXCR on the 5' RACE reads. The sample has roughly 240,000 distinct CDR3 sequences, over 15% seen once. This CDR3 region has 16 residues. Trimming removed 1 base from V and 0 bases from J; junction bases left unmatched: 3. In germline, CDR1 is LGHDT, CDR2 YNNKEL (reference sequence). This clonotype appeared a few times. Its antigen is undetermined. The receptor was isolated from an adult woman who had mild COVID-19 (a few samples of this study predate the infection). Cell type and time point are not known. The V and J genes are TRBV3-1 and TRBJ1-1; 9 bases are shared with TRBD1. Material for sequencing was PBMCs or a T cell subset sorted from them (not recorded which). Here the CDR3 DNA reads TGTGCCAGCAGCCAAGGGGGGACAGGGATGAACACTGAAGCTTTCTTT. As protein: CASSQGGTGMNTEAFF.